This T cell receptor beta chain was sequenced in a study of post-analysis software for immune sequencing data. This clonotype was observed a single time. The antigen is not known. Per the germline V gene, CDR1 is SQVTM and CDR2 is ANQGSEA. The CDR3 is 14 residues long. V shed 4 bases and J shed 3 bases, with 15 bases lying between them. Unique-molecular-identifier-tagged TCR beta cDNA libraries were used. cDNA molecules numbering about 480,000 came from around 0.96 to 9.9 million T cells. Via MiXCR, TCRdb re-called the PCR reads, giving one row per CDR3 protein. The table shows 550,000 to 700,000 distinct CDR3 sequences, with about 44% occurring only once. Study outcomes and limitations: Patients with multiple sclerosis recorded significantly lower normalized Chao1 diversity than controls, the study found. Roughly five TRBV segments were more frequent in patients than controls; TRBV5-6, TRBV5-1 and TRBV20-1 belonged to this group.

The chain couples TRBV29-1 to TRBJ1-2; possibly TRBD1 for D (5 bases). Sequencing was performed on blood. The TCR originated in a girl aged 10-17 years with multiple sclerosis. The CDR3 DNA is TGCAGCGTTGGGGACTGGCTACAGGACTATGGCTACACCTTC. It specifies CSVGDWLQDYGYTF.